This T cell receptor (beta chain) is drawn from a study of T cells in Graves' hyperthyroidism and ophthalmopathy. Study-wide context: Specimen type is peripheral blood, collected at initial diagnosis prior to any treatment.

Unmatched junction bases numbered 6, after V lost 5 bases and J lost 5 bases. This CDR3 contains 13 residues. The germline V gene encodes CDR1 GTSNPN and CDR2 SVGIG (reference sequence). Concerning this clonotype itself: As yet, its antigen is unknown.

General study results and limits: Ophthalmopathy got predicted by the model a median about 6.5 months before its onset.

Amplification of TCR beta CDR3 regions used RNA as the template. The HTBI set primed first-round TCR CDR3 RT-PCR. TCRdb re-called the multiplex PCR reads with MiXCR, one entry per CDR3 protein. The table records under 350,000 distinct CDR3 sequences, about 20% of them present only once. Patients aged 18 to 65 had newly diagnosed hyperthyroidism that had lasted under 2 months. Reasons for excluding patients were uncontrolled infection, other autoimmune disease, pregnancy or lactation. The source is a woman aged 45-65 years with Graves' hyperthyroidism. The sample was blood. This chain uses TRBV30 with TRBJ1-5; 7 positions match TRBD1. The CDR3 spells CAWAPQGDQPQHF. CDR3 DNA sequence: TGTGCCTGGGCCCCTCAGGGGGATCAGCCCCAGCATTTT.